These T cell receptor beta chains were read from a single sample in a study of vaccination and CD4 T cells after COVID-19. TCRdb reanalysed the PCR reads using MiXCR and keeps one entry per CDR3 protein. This repertoire shows roughly 14,000 distinct CDR3 sequences, roughly 50% found once; its top ten account for roughly 26%. No cognate antigen is known for these TCRs. Sample: cultured CD4+ T cells from blood, taken after SARS-CoV-2 vaccination. These receptors all come from a human donor with COVID-19. Each CDR3 is given with its conserved first and last residue. The D gene is left open where the match is weak. For some rows the clone size is stated as once, few or many, or as a class when expanded; others skip it.

cdr3_nt cdr3_aa clone_size v_call d_call j_call
TGTGCCAGCAGTGTGGCAGGGGTTAGGTCACCCCTCCACTTT CASSVAGVRSPLHF few TRBV2 - TRBJ1-6
TGCAGCGTTGAAGACAGACAAGAGACCCAGTACTTC CSVEDRQETQYF - TRBV29-1 - TRBJ2-5
TGTGCCAGTAGTACCGCCCAGAATAGCAATCAGCCCCAGCATTTT CASSTAQNSNQPQHF few TRBV19 - TRBJ1-5
TGCAGTGCCGCGGGACAGGGTGGTTATGGCTACACCTTC CSAAGQGGYGYTF few TRBV20-1 TRBD1 TRBJ1-2
TGCAGTGCCAGGGACAGCCGAGCGGATGGCTACACCTTC CSARDSRADGYTF - TRBV20-1 TRBD1 TRBJ1-2
TGCAGTGCTAGAAGGCTAGCGGGGGGGCCTCACACCGGGGAGCTGTTTTTT CSARRLAGGPHTGELFF - TRBV20-1 TRBD2 TRBJ2-2
TGTGCCAGCAGGATCGATAAGGCTGGAAACACCATATATTTT CASRIDKAGNTIYF few TRBV6-1 - TRBJ1-3
TGTGCCAGCAGGACCACGGGAACCGGGGAGCTGTTTTTT CASRTTGTGELFF - TRBV6-1 - TRBJ2-2
TGCGCCAGCAGTCACTTCCCCCCGGGACGAACTAGCAATCAGCCCCAGCATTTT CASSHFPPGRTSNQPQHF - TRBV23-1 - TRBJ1-5
TGTGCCAGCAGCTCAAAGGTTGGGAGAGCTTACAATGAGCAGTTCTTC CASSSKVGRAYNEQFF - TRBV7-3 - TRBJ2-1
TGTGCCAGCAGCTTTGGATGGCAGGGGAACACTGAAGCTTTCTTT CASSFGWQGNTEAFF - TRBV11-1 - TRBJ1-1
TGTGCCAGCAGCCCCCGGACTAGCGGGGTGAGTACAGATACGCAGTATTTT CASSPRTSGVSTDTQYF - TRBV7-9 TRBD2 TRBJ2-3
TGTGCCAGCAGTTTATCGAAGATGGGGACCTATGGCTACACCTTC CASSLSKMGTYGYTF few TRBV27 - TRBJ1-2
TGTGCCAGCAGCTGGGACAGGAACTATGGCTACACCTTC CASSWDRNYGYTF few TRBV12-3/TRBV12-4 TRBD1 TRBJ1-2
TGTGCCACCGGAGGCTTTCGGAACACCGGGGAGCTGTTTTTT CATGGFRNTGELFF few TRBV24-1 - TRBJ2-2
TGCAGTGCTAACACAGACAACTATGGCTACACCTTC CSANTDNYGYTF - TRBV20-1 - TRBJ1-2
TGCAGTGCTAGAGAAGGGACCGGGGAGCTGTTTTTT CSAREGTGELFF - TRBV20-1 - TRBJ2-2
TGTGCCAGCAGCTTCCGGCCCGGGGAGCTGTTTTTT CASSFRPGELFF few TRBV5-4 - TRBJ2-2
TGCAGTGCTGGGGGACAGGGGGTCGCCATATATTTT CSAGGQGVAIYF - TRBV20-1 TRBD1 TRBJ1-3
TGTGCCAGCAGTTTTCAGGGGACTAATGAAAAACTGTTTTTT CASSFQGTNEKLFF once TRBV5-8 - TRBJ1-4
TGTGCCTGGAGGAACAGGGCCTCGAGCTCCTACGAGCAGTACTTC CAWRNRASSSYEQYF few TRBV30 - TRBJ2-7
TGTGCCAGCAGTTCCCTCTATCGACAGGAGAGCTCCTACGAGCAGTACTTC CASSSLYRQESSYEQYF - TRBV27 - TRBJ2-7
TGTGCCAGCAGCCCCTCCGGACAGGGGAAGACAGATACGCAGTATTTT CASSPSGQGKTDTQYF few TRBV7-9 TRBD1 TRBJ2-3
TGTGCCAGCAGTAATAGCGGGGGTTACAATGAGCAGTTCTTC CASSNSGGYNEQFF few TRBV6-1 TRBD2 TRBJ2-1
TGTGCCAGTAGTATACAGGGCCCACGAAACACCATATATTTT CASSIQGPRNTIYF - TRBV19 - TRBJ1-3
TGTGCCAGCAGCTTGGTATTTGGTGGGGGGGCCCCAGATACGCAGTATTTT CASSLVFGGGAPDTQYF - TRBV5-4 - TRBJ2-3
TGTGCCAGCAGTTCAAACCGGGTTGGAACGTCCTATGGCTACACCTTC CASSSNRVGTSYGYTF - TRBV28 - TRBJ1-2
TGTGCCAGCAGTTTTGGGGGTTATGGCTACACCTTC CASSFGGYGYTF - TRBV12-3/TRBV12-4 - TRBJ1-2
TGTGCCAGCAGCTTAGCGCCCGGGGGTTCCGGCCAAGAGACCCAGTACTTC CASSLAPGGSGQETQYF - TRBV7-2 - TRBJ2-5
TGTGCCAGCAGTTACCGACGGGGCAGCCCCAATCAGCCCCAGCATTTT CASSYRRGSPNQPQHF - TRBV6-2/TRBV6-3 - TRBJ1-5
TGTGCCATCAGTCAGGGGGGTGACAATGAGCAGTTCTTC CAISQGGDNEQFF - TRBV10-3 - TRBJ2-1
TGTGCCACGAAGGGTCGGGCGGGGGGTCAGCCCCAGCATTTT CATKGRAGGQPQHF - TRBV2 - TRBJ1-5
TGTGCCAGCTCCCCCAACGGGGCTACTGAAGCTTTCTTT CASSPNGATEAFF - TRBV18 - TRBJ1-1
TGCAGTGCACCCGGGACAGGGGAACCCAGAAACTATGGCTACACCTTC CSAPGTGEPRNYGYTF - TRBV20-1 TRBD1 TRBJ1-2
TGTGCCACCAGCAGAGGGGGGCAGGACGAGCAGTACTTC CATSRGGQDEQYF - TRBV15 - TRBJ2-7
TGCAGTGCTAGATCCGACGCAACCCGGAATTCACCCCTCCACTTT CSARSDATRNSPLHF - TRBV20-1 - TRBJ1-6
TGTGCCAGCACTGGGGCCGGGTGGACCCAGTACTTC CASTGAGWTQYF - TRBV6-1 - TRBJ2-5
TGTGCCAGCAGCTTAGTCAGCCATCAGCCCCAGCATTTT CASSLVSHQPQHF few TRBV7-8 - TRBJ1-5
TGTGCCAGCAGTGATAGCGGGGGCCCCCGCTACGAGCAGTACTTC CASSDSGGPRYEQYF once TRBV25-1 TRBD2 TRBJ2-7
TGTGCCAGCAGTGAAGCAGTATTGCCCGGGGAGCTGTTTTTT CASSEAVLPGELFF few TRBV2 - TRBJ2-2